This T cell receptor beta chain was observed in a study of CD8 T cells in Susac syndrome. Unmatched junction bases numbered 8, after V lost 2 bases and J lost 6 bases. The CDR3 totals 15 residues. CD8+ and CD4+ blood T cells underwent TCR beta sequencing. Random hexamers were used to reverse transcribe the RNA input (about 0.5 to 1 ug). The method of amplification for TCR beta CDR3 was immunoSEQ multiplex PCR, covering 54 Vbeta and 13 Jbeta. In TCRdb, the immunoSEQ multiplex PCR reads were re-called with MiXCR into one record per CDR3 protein. The sample lists approximately 120,000 distinct CDR3 sequences, 92% occurring once.

This chain links TRBV12-3 or TRBV12-4 with TRBJ1-2; 8 nucleotides match TRBD1. The specimen was CD4+ T cells from PBMCs. The TCR sequence derives from a human donor in good health. The CDR3 here is CASSLSSGGSHGYTF. DNA for the CDR3: TGTGCCAGCAGTTTATCGTCAGGGGGCTCTCATGGCTACACCTTC.